This TCR beta chain was captured by sequencing in a study of blood T cells in healthy people across ages. Study conclusions and caveats: Estimates drawn from one million T cells were deemed to understate diversity. Roughly linearly, TCR beta diversity per million T cells fell as age increased.

The second PCR ran about 6 to 12 cycles with a sample-barcoded 5' primer and J-beta primers. Each sample yielded at least 2.5 million CDR3-containing paired-end reads. TCRdb analysed the 5' RACE reads with MiXCR anew, one entry per CDR3 protein. In the table there are 660,000 or so distinct CDR3 sequences, under 65% of which are singletons. To note about this clonotype: Its antigen is as yet unknown.

Per the germline V gene, CDR1 is MGHDK and CDR2 is SYGVNS. The CDR3 has 14 residues. Material for sequencing was blood. The chain combines TRBV25-1 with TRBJ2-7; a possible D gene is TRBD2 (6 bases). The J call may be mistaken, given a closer DNA end match to TRBJ2-5. The TCR was taken from a man aged 55 to 69 in good health. CDR3 DNA sequence: TGTGCCAGCAGTGAAAGGGAGGCGTCAGAGACCCAGTACTTC. This sequence encodes CASSEREASETQYF.